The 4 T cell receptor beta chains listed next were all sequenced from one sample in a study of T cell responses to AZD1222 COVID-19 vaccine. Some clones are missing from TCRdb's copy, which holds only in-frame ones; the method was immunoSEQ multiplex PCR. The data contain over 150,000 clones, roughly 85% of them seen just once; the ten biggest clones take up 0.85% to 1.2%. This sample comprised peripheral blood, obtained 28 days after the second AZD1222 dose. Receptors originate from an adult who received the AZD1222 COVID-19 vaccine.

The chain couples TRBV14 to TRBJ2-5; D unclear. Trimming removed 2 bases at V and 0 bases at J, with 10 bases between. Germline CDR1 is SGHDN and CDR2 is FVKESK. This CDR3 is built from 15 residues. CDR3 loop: CASSQYSDYQETQYF. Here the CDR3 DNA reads TGTGCCAGCAGCCAATATTCGGATTACCAAGAGACCCAGTACTTC.

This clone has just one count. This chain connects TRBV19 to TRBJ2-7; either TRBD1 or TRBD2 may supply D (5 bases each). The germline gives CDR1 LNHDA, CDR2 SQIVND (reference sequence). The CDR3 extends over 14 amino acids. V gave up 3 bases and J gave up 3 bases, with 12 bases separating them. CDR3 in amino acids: CASSIGGPGYEQYF. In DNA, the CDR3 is TGTGCCAGTAGTATTGGGGGTCCAGGCTACGAGCAGTACTTC.

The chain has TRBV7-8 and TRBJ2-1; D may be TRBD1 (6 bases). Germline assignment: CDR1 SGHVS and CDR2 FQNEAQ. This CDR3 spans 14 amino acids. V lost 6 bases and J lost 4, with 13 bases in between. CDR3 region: CASRNRDIYNEQFF. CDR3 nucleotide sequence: TGTGCCAGCAGGAACCGGGACATATACAATGAGCAGTTCTTC.

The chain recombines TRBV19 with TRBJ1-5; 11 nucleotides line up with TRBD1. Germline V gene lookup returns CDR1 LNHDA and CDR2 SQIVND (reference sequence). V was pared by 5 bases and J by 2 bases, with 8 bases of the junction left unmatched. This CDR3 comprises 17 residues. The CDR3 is CASSSRDRGFRNQPQHF. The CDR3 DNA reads TGTGCCAGTAGTTCACGGGACAGGGGGTTCCGCAATCAGCCCCAGCATTTT.